These 29 T cell receptor beta chains were sequenced from one sample in a study of shared clonotypes between healthy human individuals. Profiled with immunoSEQ multiplex PCR; TCRdb holds only in-frame clones, not every one. The repertoire consists of some 2 million clones, with roughly 96% occurring once and the leading ten covering 0.1% to 0.15%. Specimen: naive CD4+ T cells sorted from blood. The subset is: CD45RA+ positively selected. Receptor source: a man aged 18 to 29 in good health.

The V and J genes are TRBV18 and TRBJ2-5; D possibly matches TRBD1 or TRBD2 (5 bases each). Trimming shortened V by 4 bases and J by 2 bases, and 11 bases separated the two germline ends. The germline CDR1 and CDR2 sequences are KGHSH and LQKENI. The CDR3 covers 14 residues. The CDR3 spells CASSRGWGQETQYF. CDR3 bases: TGTGCCAGCTCACGGGGTTGGGGGCAAGAGACCCAGTACTTC. Based on the CDR3 plus reference TRBV18 and TRBJ2-5, the full variable domain is NAGVMQNPRHLVRRRGQEARLRCSPMKGHSHVYWYRQLPEEGLKFMVYLQKENIIDESGMPKERFSAEFPKEGPSILRIQQVVRGDSAAYFCASSRGWGQETQYFGPGTRLLVL.

The chain recombines TRBV6-1 with TRBJ2-5, with D perhaps TRBD1 (6 bases). V lost 10 bases and J 3 bases, leaving 21 bases between the germline ends. The CDR3 extends over 15 amino acids. The germline gives CDR1 MNHNS, CDR2 SASEGT. The CDR3 region is CATSRDTGLEETQYF. Written as DNA, the CDR3 is TGTGCCACCTCCCGGGACACCGGCTTAGAAGAGACCCAGTACTTC.

The chain carries TRBV7-2 and TRBJ1-2; 10 bases map to TRBD1. V dropped 1 base and J dropped 6; count of bases not matched to a gene: 11. The CDR3 covers 17 residues. Germline V lookup: CDR1 SGHTA, CDR2 FQGNSA. The CDR3 reads CASSLVGTGALLDGYTF. CDR3 sequence (DNA): TGTGCCAGCAGCTTAGTAGGGACAGGGGCCCTATTGGATGGCTACACCTTC. Combining the CDR3 with reference TRBV7-2 and TRBJ1-2 gives the whole variable domain GAGVSQSPSNKVTEKGKDVELRCDPISGHTALYWYRQSLGQGLEFLIYFQGNSAPDKSGLPSDRFSAERTGGSVSTLTIQRTQQEDSAVYLCASSLVGTGALLDGYTFGSGTRLTVV.

This sequence joins TRBV4-3 and TRBJ1-1; TRBD1 agrees at 7 bases. This CDR3 is built from 15 residues. The V and J ends lost 4 bases and 5 bases, in that order; junction bases with no gene match: 10. In germline, CDR1 is LGHNA, CDR2 YSLEER. The CDR3: CASSLLQGGPTEAFF. For the CDR3, the DNA is TGCGCCAGCAGCCTACTCCAGGGGGGCCCAACTGAAGCTTTCTTT.

In its sample, this clone was seen once. This chain links TRBV6-4 with TRBJ2-7; 7 positions match TRBD1. The germline V gene encodes CDR1 MRHNA and CDR2 SNTAGT. With V trimmed by 0 bases and J by 3 bases, 11 bases remained unmatched. The CDR3 has 17 amino acids. The CDR3 coding sequence is TGTGCCAGCAGTGACTCGTTATGGGACAGCCCCTACTACGAGCAGTACTTC. Residues: CASSDSLWDSPYYEQYF.

The rearrangement links TRBV11-2 to TRBJ1-2; 9 bases are a match to TRBD1. Germline V gene data show CDR1 as SGHAT and CDR2 as FQNNGV. V lost 5 bases to trimming and J lost 6 bases; unmatched junction nucleotides: 13. There are 16 residues in the CDR3. DNA of the CDR3: TGTGCCAGCAGCCCGGGGACAGGGTTCGTTGAAAATGGCTACACCTTC. Residues: CASSPGTGFVENGYTF.

The chain carries TRBV7-2 and TRBJ2-1; TRBD1 might be the D (6 bases). Germline CDR1 reads SGHTA; CDR2 reads FQGNSA. V was trimmed by 3 bases and J by 0 bases, leaving 12 bases between them. This CDR3 comprises 16 residues. CDR3 protein: CASSFQGRNSYNEQFF. The CDR3 DNA sequence: TGTGCCAGCAGCTTCCAGGGGCGCAACTCCTACAATGAGCAGTTCTTC.

Remarks on this clone: Other DNA sequences in this sample translate to the same CDR3. V gene TRBV2 combines with J gene TRBJ1-2; 8 bases match TRBD1. V dropped 3 bases and J dropped 5; count of bases not matched to a gene: 5. Germline V lookup: CDR1 SNHLY, CDR2 FYNNEI. The CDR3 loop spans 14 amino acids. This CDR3 is CASSDGTGGYGYTF. The CDR3 nucleotides are TGTGCCAGCAGTGACGGGACAGGCGGATATGGCTACACCTTC.

CDR3 coding DNA: TGTGCCTGGAGTAAGGGACAGGGGGACAATCAGCCCCAGCATTTT. Translation: CAWSKGQGDNQPQHF. The J gene is TRBJ1-5, the V gene TRBV30; TRBD1 matches at 11 bases. Unmatched junction bases numbered 3, after V lost 2 bases and J lost 3 bases. CDR3 size: 15 residues. The germline V gene has CDR1 GTSNPN and CDR2 SVGIG (reference sequence).

This chain uses TRBV6-6 with TRBJ1-5, with D possibly TRBD1 on 5 matching bases. The CDR3 is 13 amino acids. Per germline, CDR1 MNHNY and CDR2 SVGAGI (reference sequence). Deletions cut 7 bases from V and 6 bases from J, with 13 bases between. The CDR3 loop is CASMGPEGQPQHF. In DNA, the CDR3 is TGTGCCAGCATGGGACCCGAAGGTCAGCCCCAGCATTTT.

The gene calls are TRBV19 and TRBJ1-5; D may be TRBD1 (5 bases). Looked up from germline, CDR1 is LNHDA and CDR2 is SQIVND (reference sequence). Trimming shortened V by 5 bases and J by 0 bases, and 11 bases separated the two germline ends. CDR3 length equals 15 residues. The CDR3 reads CASSVQAYSNQPQHF. CDR3 bases: TGTGCCAGTAGTGTACAGGCTTATAGCAATCAGCCCCAGCATTTT.

This rearrangement joins TRBV6-1 to TRBJ1-2; D remains ambiguous. Trimming removed 0 bases at V and 10 bases at J, with 12 bases between. CDR3 length equals 13 residues. CDR1 and CDR2 (germline): MNHNS, SASEGT. CDR3 amino acids: CASSEATNFDYTF. The CDR3 nucleotides read TGTGCCAGCAGTGAAGCGACCAATTTTGACTACACCTTC.

V is TRBV28 and J is TRBJ1-4; weak D call: TRBD1 (5 bases). Trimming cost V 2 bases and J 7 bases, with 11 bases left between them. Per germline, CDR1 MDHEN and CDR2 SYDVKM. The CDR3 length is 14 residues. The CDR3 region is CASSLRVGGEKLFF. CDR3 in DNA: TGTGCCAGCAGTTTAAGAGTCGGGGGTGAAAAACTGTTTTTT.

V usage is TRBV30 and J usage is TRBJ2-7; the D gene is possibly TRBD1 (5 bases). Germline values: CDR1 GTSNPN, CDR2 SVGIG (reference sequence). V lost 4 bases and J 3 bases, leaving 10 bases between the germline ends. The CDR3 has 12 residues. For the CDR3, the DNA is TGTGCCTGGACCCAGGGCCGCTACGAGCAGTACTTC. As protein: CAWTQGRYEQYF. Filled out from reference TRBV30 and TRBJ2-7, the complete variable domain reads SQTIHQWPATLVQPVGSPLSLECTVEGTSNPNLYWYRQAAGRGLQLLFYSVGIGQISSEVPQNLSASRPQDRQFILSSKKLLLSDSGFYLCAWTQGRYEQYFGPGTRLTVT.

The CDR3 DNA is TGCGCCAGCGGAAACACCGGGGATACGCAGTATTTT. Translating it yields CASGNTGDTQYF. J is TRBJ2-3 and V is TRBV10-2; no clear D gene. V lost 8 bases to trimming and J lost 6 bases, with 12 bases between them. The CDR3 runs to 12 residues. Looked up from germline, CDR1 is WSHSY and CDR2 is SAAADI.

V gene TRBV7-9 combines with J gene TRBJ1-4, with unresolved D. CDR1 is SEHNR, CDR2 FQNEAQ, per germline (reference sequence). Deletions cut 7 bases from V and 8 bases from J, with 17 bases between. The CDR3 is made up of 14 amino acids. CDR3 in DNA: TGTGCCAGCACCCTGGGGAAGCTAGGGGAAAAACTGTTTTTT. This sequence encodes CASTLGKLGEKLFF.

This chain uses TRBV2 with TRBJ1-6; 9 nucleotides align to TRBD1. Germline values: CDR1 SNHLY, CDR2 FYNNEI. The CDR3 contains 14 residues. The V and J ends lost 7 bases and 5 bases, in that order; junction bases with no gene match: 3. CDR3 DNA: TGTGCCAGCATCGGACAGGGGAATAATTCACCCCTCCACTTT. Translation gives CASIGQGNNSPLHF.

To note about this clone: Other DNA sequences in the sample encode the same CDR3. This chain uses TRBV7-8 with TRBJ1-1, with 11 bases aligning to TRBD1. The CDR3 is 16 amino acids. The trim removed 3 bases at V and 0 bases at J, leaving 3 bases unmatched. The germline V gene encodes CDR1 SGHVS and CDR2 FQNEAQ. The CDR3 DNA follows: TGTGCCAGCAGCTTTGGGACAGGGGGAGTGAACACTGAAGCTTTCTTT. Its protein product is CASSFGTGGVNTEAFF. Complete variable domain (other parts from reference TRBV7-8 and TRBJ1-1): GAGVSQSPRYKVAKRGQDVALRCDPISGHVSLFWYQQALGQGPEFLTYFQNEAQLDKSGLPSDRFFAERPEGSVSTLKIQRTQQEDSAVYLCASSFGTGGVNTEAFFGQGTRLTVV.

The chain couples TRBV10-1 to TRBJ2-1, with TRBD1 matching over 8 bases. Germline CDR1 reads WNHNN; CDR2 reads SYGVQD (reference sequence). V was pared by 2 bases and J by 3 bases, with 0 bases of the junction left unmatched. The CDR3 contains 14 residues. CDR3 amino acids: CASSEGQGYNEQFF. CDR3 nucleotides: TGCGCCAGCAGTGAGGGACAGGGCTACAATGAGCAGTTCTTC.

The chain recombines TRBV30 with TRBJ2-5, with TRBD2 matching over 12 bases. The CDR3 totals 17 residues. Germline assignment: CDR1 GTSNPN and CDR2 SVGIG (reference sequence). The V and J ends lost 0 bases and 1 base, in that order; junction bases with no gene match: 6. The CDR3 here is CAWSVRRTSGVQETQYF. The CDR3 DNA reads as TGTGCCTGGAGTGTAAGGCGGACTAGCGGGGTCCAAGAGACCCAGTACTTC.

The chain combines TRBV7-2 with TRBJ2-7; perhaps TRBD2 as D (6 bases). Germline values: CDR1 SGHTA, CDR2 FQGNSA. V was cut by 8 bases and J by 3 bases, with 23 bases left in between. The CDR3 sequence is 16 residues long. This CDR3 is CASRRGFSSESYEQYF. CDR3 DNA sequence: TGTGCCAGCCGGAGGGGCTTCTCTTCGGAGAGCTACGAGCAGTACTTC.

The rearrangement links TRBV5-5 to TRBJ1-6; TRBD1 is a possible D gene (5 bases). CDR3 length: 16 amino acids. Per germline, CDR1 SGHKS and CDR2 YYEKEE (reference sequence). V was clipped by 3 bases and J by 4 bases, with 14 bases between them. In nucleotides, the CDR3 is TGTGCCAGCAGCTCAGAAGGGACCGCGTATAATTCACCCCTCCACTTT. Its protein product is CASSSEGTAYNSPLHF.

The genes are TRBV19 and TRBJ2-3, with TRBD1 matching 7 bases. V was pared by 5 bases and J by 3 bases, with 8 bases of the junction left unmatched. CDR1 and CDR2 (germline): LNHDA, SQIVND (reference sequence). The CDR3 is 15 amino acids. This CDR3 reads CASSRASGGTDTQYF. CDR3 DNA: TGTGCCAGTAGTCGGGCCTCAGGGGGTACAGATACGCAGTATTTT.

Comments on this clone: The sample contains more than one DNA sequence encoding this CDR3. This chain joins TRBV18 and TRBJ2-3; D remains unclear. V was cut by 3 bases and J by 2 bases, with 6 bases left in between. In germline, CDR1 is KGHSH, CDR2 LQKENI. The CDR3 is 13 amino acids. This CDR3 reads CASSPQSTDTQYF. In nucleotides, the CDR3 is TGTGCCAGCTCACCCCAATCCACAGATACGCAGTATTTT.

This rearrangement joins TRBV5-1 to TRBJ1-6; D is possibly TRBD1 (5 bases). In germline, CDR1 is SGHRS, CDR2 YFSETQ. V was pared by 2 bases and J by 7 bases, with 13 bases between. This CDR3 comprises 15 residues. The CDR3 DNA follows: TGCGCCAGCAGCTTTGTAGGGACGTCAAATTCACCCCTCCACTTT. It is translated as CASSFVGTSNSPLHF.

The chain links TRBV9 to TRBJ2-5; 8 bases are shared with TRBD2. This CDR3 is 17 amino acids long. Germline CDR1 SGDLS, CDR2 YYNGEE. The trim removed 1 base at V and 2 bases at J, leaving 10 bases unmatched. The CDR3 sequence: CASSVFTGTSGQETQYF. CDR3 in DNA: TGTGCCAGCAGCGTATTTACGGGCACTAGCGGACAAGAGACCCAGTACTTC.

V and J are TRBV5-1 and TRBJ2-3; TRBD1 is a possible D gene (6 bases). Germline loops: CDR1 SGHRS, CDR2 YFSETQ. The CDR3 totals 16 residues. Trimming shortened V by 4 bases and J by 7 bases, and 22 bases separated the two germline ends. The CDR3 reads CASSETGANLANTQYF. The CDR3 DNA reads TGCGCCAGCAGCGAGACAGGTGCCAATCTGGCGAATACGCAGTATTTT.

This clone has a single count. The rearrangement uses TRBV11-2 and TRBJ1-1, with D hard to call. V lost 6 bases and J lost 3, with 11 bases in between. The CDR3 contains 13 residues. Germline CDR1 and CDR2: SGHAT and FQNNGV. In nucleotides, the CDR3 is TGTGCCAGCAGTATAAAGATGGACACTGAAGCTTTCTTT. This gives the protein CASSIKMDTEAFF.

CDR3 sequence (DNA): TGTGCCAGCAGTGAGAGTAGGGCCACTGAAGCTTTCTTT. It specifies CASSESRATEAFF. The V and J genes are TRBV6-1 and TRBJ1-1; unclear D gene. The germline gives CDR1 MNHNS, CDR2 SASEGT. The length of the CDR3 is 13 residues. V was cut by 3 bases and J by 4 bases, with 9 bases left in between.